Shown below are 27 T cell receptor beta chains from a single sample sequenced in a study of molecular identifiers for immune sequencing clone quantification. From the PCR reads, TCRdb called clonotypes with MiXCR, one entry per CDR3 protein. The sample consists of more than 450,000 distinct CDR3 sequences, roughly 25% of them appearing once. The sample was naive CD8+ T cells from blood, with Jurkat cell RNA spiked in. Subset defined: FACS-sorted CD8+CD4-CCR7+CD45RA+ naive T cells. All receptors derive from a human donor in good health. Some libraries in this study had Jurkat cell RNA spiked in.

The V gene is TRBV4-1, the J gene TRBJ1-6; D unresolved. The CDR3 extends over 19 amino acids. In germline, CDR1 is MGHRA, CDR2 YSYEKL. V was clipped by 4 bases and J by 7 bases, with 26 bases between them. CDR3 in DNA: TGCGCCAGCAGCCCCCAAACAGCTCCGGGTGTAGGCCCAAATTCACCCCTCCACTTT. This encodes CASSPQTAPGVGPNSPLHF.

On this clonotype: This may be a read error: a much more frequent sequence differs by one nucleotide. The gene calls are TRBV20-1 and TRBJ1-1; D gene ambiguous. Germline V gene sequence: CDR1 DFQATT, CDR2 SNEGSKA (reference sequence). The CDR3 sequence is 13 residues long. In DNA, the CDR3 is TGCGGTGCCGCGATCGAGATTGACACTGAAGCTTTCTTT. Its translation is CGAAIEIDTEAFF.

The sample holds many counts of this clonotype. CDR3 region: CASSLGWGGEETQYF. As DNA, the CDR3 is TGCGCCAGCAGCTTGGGATGGGGCGGTGAAGAGACCCAGTACTTC. The chain has TRBV5-1 and TRBJ2-5, with D possibly being TRBD1 (5 bases). CDR1 SGHRS and CDR2 YFSETQ come from the germline V gene. V was pared by 0 bases and J by 3 bases, with 12 bases between. The CDR3 contains 15 residues.

This clonotype was detected only a few times. This chain connects TRBV2 to TRBJ1-4; 9 positions match TRBD1. Germline V gene data show CDR1 as SNHLY and CDR2 as FYNNEI. This CDR3 is built from 17 residues. V lost 2 bases to trimming and J lost 8 bases; unmatched junction nucleotides: 12. CDR3 residues: CASSEMGPGQGGEKLFF. As DNA, the CDR3 is TGTGCCAGCAGTGAAATGGGACCGGGACAGGGAGGAGAAAAACTGTTTTTT.

This clonotype was observed at least ten times. V is TRBV20-1 and J is TRBJ2-1; tentatively, D is TRBD2 (6 bases). Trimming cost V 0 bases and J 0 bases, with 12 bases left between them. The CDR3 has 16 amino acids. Germline CDR1 DFQATT, CDR2 SNEGSKA (reference sequence). DNA for the CDR3: TGCAGTGCTAGAGATGTAGGAGGGAGCTCCTACAATGAGCAGTTCTTC. Encoded protein: CSARDVGGSSYNEQFF.

The sample holds a few counts of this clonotype. The V and J genes are TRBV6-2 or TRBV6-3 and TRBJ1-6, with a tentative D call TRBD1 (6 bases). Per the germline V gene, CDR1 is MNHEY and CDR2 is SVGEGT. The CDR3 totals 13 residues. Trimming left V 10 bases short and J 8 bases short, with 15 bases between. CDR3 region: CATVDSHYSPLHF. In DNA form, the CDR3 reads TGTGCCACCGTGGACAGCCATTATTCACCCCTCCACTTT.

This clonotype was recorded many times. J is TRBJ2-7 and V is TRBV5-5; D uncertain. CDR1 and CDR2 (germline): SGHKS, YYEKEE (reference sequence). The CDR3 is 14 residues long. V was clipped by 0 bases and J by 0 bases, with 7 bases between them. The CDR3 DNA follows: TGTGCCAGCAGCTTGGTTCAGGCCTCCTACGAGCAGTACTTC. It translates to CASSLVQASYEQYF.

In its sample, this clonotype was seen many times. V is TRBV14 and J is TRBJ1-6; TRBD1 is a possible D gene (5 bases). Germline V CDR1 and CDR2: SGHDN, FVKESK. This CDR3 is built from 14 residues. Deletions cut 0 bases from V and 6 bases from J, with 6 bases between. The CDR3 loop reads CASSQDRVNSPLHF. CDR3 in DNA: TGTGCCAGCAGCCAAGACAGGGTTAATTCACCCCTCCACTTT.

This clonotype was counted only a few times. The chain uses TRBV5-5 and TRBJ1-5; weak D call: TRBD1 (6 bases). The CDR3 covers 17 residues. Between the trimmed V and J ends, which lost 3 bases and 0 bases, there was a span of 16 bases. Germline V gene data show CDR1 as SGHKS and CDR2 as YYEKEE (reference sequence). CDR3 in amino acids: CASSSAGGQYSNQPQHF. CDR3 coding DNA: TGTGCCAGCAGCTCCGCCGGGGGCCAGTATAGCAATCAGCCCCAGCATTTT.

The chain recombines TRBV30 with TRBJ2-7; the D is unclear. The V gene lost 4 bases and the J gene lost 6 bases, with 10 bases spanning the gap. The CDR3 spans 11 residues. The V gene's germline CDR1 is GTSNPN and CDR2 SVGIG (reference sequence). CDR3 loop: CAWTIVGEQYF. DNA for the CDR3: TGTGCCTGGACCATAGTCGGCGAGCAGTACTTC.

The J gene is TRBJ2-2, the V gene TRBV19, with 8 nucleotides matching TRBD1. The germline gives CDR1 LNHDA, CDR2 SQIVND (reference sequence). The CDR3 length is 17 residues. Germline trimming cut 1 base from V and 4 bases from J; bases unmatched to any gene: 8. The CDR3 loop reads CASSIVGQGAGTGELFF. The DNA for the CDR3 is TGTGCCAGTAGTATAGTGGGGCAGGGGGCTGGCACCGGGGAGCTGTTTTTT.

The V and J genes are TRBV20-1 and TRBJ2-3, with 14 bases aligning to TRBD2. V lost 2 bases to trimming and J lost 4 bases; unmatched junction nucleotides: 11. The germline V gene has CDR1 DFQATT and CDR2 SNEGSKA (reference sequence). This CDR3 is built from 18 residues. CDR3 nucleotide sequence: TGCAGTGCTAGAAGGGGACTAGCGGGAGTGAGGCTGGCAGATACGCAGTATTTT. It yields the protein CSARRGLAGVRLADTQYF.

This clonotype was picked up many times. The chain links TRBV12-5 to TRBJ1-2; D not resolved. In germline, CDR1 is LGHNT, CDR2 FRNRAP. V was pared by 2 bases and J by 4 bases, with 5 bases between. CDR3 length: 12 amino acids. The CDR3 DNA follows: TGTGCTAGTGGTTTGACTAGCTATGGCTACACCTTC. It translates to CASGLTSYGYTF.

This sequence joins TRBV20-1 and TRBJ2-1; the match to TRBD2 covers 11 bases. This CDR3 contains 19 residues. Germline V CDR1 and CDR2: DFQATT, SNEGSKA (reference sequence). V trimming: 7 bases; J trimming: 4 bases; junction bases outside the gene matches: 21. DNA for the CDR3: TGCAGTGTCCCTTCAGGGGCGGTCCCGGGACTAGCGGAGTACAATGAGCAGTTCTTC. Translating it yields CSVPSGAVPGLAEYNEQFF.

About this clonotype: The junction departs from the called germline gene at one end, perhaps through a read error. This chain joins TRBV12-3 or TRBV12-4 and TRBJ1-2, with 7 bases lining up with TRBD1. This CDR3 is built from 16 residues. CDR3 DNA sequence: TGTGCCAGCAGGGGACAGAAACCAATTCCCAACTATGGCTACGCCTTC. This codes for CASRGQKPIPNYGYAF.

The chain is built from TRBV19 and TRBJ2-7; maybe TRBD2 (6 bases). The CDR3 is 13 amino acids. Germline V lookup: CDR1 LNHDA, CDR2 SQIVND (reference sequence). V was clipped by 7 bases and J by 2 bases, with 12 bases between them. The CDR3 loop is CASTPGATYEQYF. DNA of the CDR3: TGTGCCAGTACCCCGGGAGCTACCTACGAGCAGTACTTC.

The rearrangement uses TRBV20-1 and TRBJ2-7; 7 positions match TRBD2. The CDR3 totals 15 residues. J lost 3 bases, V lost 0 bases, and 8 bases had no gene match. Germline assignment: CDR1 DFQATT and CDR2 SNEGSKA (reference sequence). The CDR3 spells CSARDEASGLYEQYF. DNA for the CDR3: TGCAGTGCTAGAGATGAGGCTAGCGGTCTCTACGAGCAGTACTTC.

The chain couples TRBV10-1 to TRBJ2-3, with 13 bases identical to TRBD2. CDR3 length: 16 residues. V lost 6 bases and J lost 2; bases outside the gene matches: 5. Germline V gives CDR1 WNHNN, CDR2 SYGVQD (reference sequence). For the CDR3, the DNA is TGCGCCAGCAGCAGACTAGCGGGGGGTAACACAGATACGCAGTATTTT. This encodes CASSRLAGGNTDTQYF.

The chain combines TRBV10-3 with TRBJ2-1; D could derive from TRBD1 or TRBD2 (6 bases each). The CDR3 totals 15 residues. Looked up from germline, CDR1 is ENHRY and CDR2 is SYGVKD. Trimming left V 8 bases short and J 7 bases short, with 21 bases between. The chain's CDR3 is CAIASGAGWGNEQFF. CDR3 nucleotides: TGTGCCATCGCGTCGGGGGCCGGGTGGGGTAATGAGCAGTTCTTC.

This clonotype came up once. Just one base apart from a much larger clone, this may be a read error. The CDR3 does not close with the conserved phenylalanine or tryptophan, likely indicating a read error. The genes are TRBV7-8 and TRBJ2-5; 10 bases map to TRBD2. The CDR3 runs 16 residues. The ends lost 5 bases at V and 1 base at J; junction bases unmatched: 7. CDR1 SGHVS and CDR2 FQNEAQ come from the germline V gene. The CDR3 loop reads CASSHTGTSVQETQYI. CDR3 bases: TGTGCCAGCAGCCACACCGGGACTAGCGTCCAAGAGACCCAGTACATC.

Comment on this clonotype: A much larger clone lies one base from this, so it may be a read error. The chain uses TRBV12-3 or TRBV12-4 and TRBJ2-3; no clear D. The CDR3 spans 11 residues. CDR3 coding DNA: TGTGCCAGCTCCCAATCCGATACGCAGTTTTTT. Its translation is CASSQSDTQFF.

This rearrangement joins TRBV12-3 or TRBV12-4 to TRBJ2-2, with D uncertain. The CDR3 is 12 residues long. Deletions cut 3 bases from V and 7 bases from J, with 6 bases between. As DNA, the CDR3 is TGTGCCAGCAGTTTTGTGGTCGGGGAGCTGTTTTTT. The encoded protein is CASSFVVGELFF.

V is TRBV19 and J is TRBJ2-7; D tentatively reads TRBD1 or TRBD2 (5 bases each). V lost 1 base to trimming and J lost 7 bases, with 8 bases between them. The CDR3 runs 12 residues. In germline, CDR1 is LNHDA, CDR2 SQIVND (reference sequence). CDR3 protein: CASSIGGVEQYF. CDR3 sequence (DNA): TGTGCCAGTAGTATAGGAGGGGTGGAGCAGTACTTC.

This clonotype has a count of ten or more. V and J are TRBV2 and TRBJ2-3; D is perhaps TRBD1 (5 bases). The CDR3 covers 16 residues. CDR1 is SNHLY and CDR2 is FYNNEI in the germline V gene. Trimming removed 4 bases from V and 2 bases from J, with 16 bases in between. The DNA of the CDR3 is TGTGCCAGCAGTGTAGAGGTTTCGACAGCCACAGATACGCAGTATTTT. It encodes CASSVEVSTATDTQYF. The whole variable domain, remainder taken from reference TRBV2 and TRBJ2-3, is EPEVTQTPSHQVTQMGQEVILRCVPISNHLYFYWYRQILGQKVEFLVSFYNNEISEKSEIFDDQFSVERPDGSNFTLKIRSTKLEDSAMYFCASSVEVSTATDTQYFGPGTRLTVL.

Details on this clonotype: It may be a read error: a sequence one base away is much more abundant. The chain carries TRBV3-1 and TRBJ1-5; TRBD1 matches 8 bases. Germline-derived CDR1 and CDR2 are LGHDT and YNNKEL (reference sequence). The CDR3 consists of 16 residues. The CDR3 nucleotides read TGTGCCAGCGGGCAGACAGGGGAAGTGGGCAAACAGCCCCAGCATTTT. It codes for CASGQTGEVGKQPQHF.

Points on this clonotype: This may stem from a read error, because a much larger clone lies one nucleotide away. V gene TRBV4-1 combines with J gene TRBJ1-1, with no clear D. Trimming shortened V by 4 bases and J by 1 base, and 13 bases separated the two germline ends. The CDR3 has 15 amino acids. Germline lookup yields CDR1 MGHRA and CDR2 YSYEKL. The CDR3 sequence is CASSLRAGSNTEAFF. Here the CDR3 DNA reads TGCGCCAGCAGCCTCCGGGCAGGCTCGAACACTGAAGCTTTCTTT.

This clonotype was recorded a few times. The rearrangement joins TRBV4-1 to TRBJ2-6, with TRBD1 as a possible D gene (6 bases). The V gene's germline CDR1 is MGHRA and CDR2 YSYEKL. Trimming stripped 4 bases from V and 4 bases from J, with 14 bases between. This CDR3 spans 16 amino acids. CDR3 residues: CASSPRDIEGANVLTF. CDR3 sequence (DNA): TGCGCCAGCAGCCCCCGGGACATCGAGGGGGCCAACGTCCTGACTTTC.